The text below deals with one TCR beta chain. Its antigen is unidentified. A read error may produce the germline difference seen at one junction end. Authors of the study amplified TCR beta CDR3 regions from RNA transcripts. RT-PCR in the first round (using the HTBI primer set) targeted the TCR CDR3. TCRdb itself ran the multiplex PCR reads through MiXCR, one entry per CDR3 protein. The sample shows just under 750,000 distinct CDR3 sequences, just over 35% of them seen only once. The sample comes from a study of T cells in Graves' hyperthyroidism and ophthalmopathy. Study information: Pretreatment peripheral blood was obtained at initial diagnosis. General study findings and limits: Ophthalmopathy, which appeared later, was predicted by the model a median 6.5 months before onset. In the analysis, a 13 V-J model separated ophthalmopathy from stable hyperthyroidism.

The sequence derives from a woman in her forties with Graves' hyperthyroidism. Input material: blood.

CDR3 protein: CASSYLQDRGGLSDGLYEQYF. Here the CDR3 DNA reads TGTGCCAGCAGTTACCTTCAGGACAGGGGAGGCCTCAGTGATGGACTCTACGAGCAGTACTTC. This chain joins TRBV24-1 and TRBJ2-7; TRBD1 matches 9 bases. This CDR3 has 21 residues. The germline CDR1 and CDR2 sequences are KGHDR and SFDVKD.